Here is one T cell receptor beta chain with its context. The antigen remains unidentified. A roughly 120-subject validation cohort, separate from the 666-subject first cohort, supplied the donors. TCRdb's copy holds only in-frame clones and misses some; the assay was immunoSEQ multiplex PCR. The sample holds 120,000 or so clones; 70% to 90% are singletons and the top ten take 1.4%. The CDR3 has 14 amino acids. V shed 4 bases and J shed 8 bases, with 16 bases lying between them. Germline values: CDR1 SGHNT, CDR2 YYREEE (reference sequence). The sample belongs to a study of cytomegalovirus exposure and HLA in healthy donors. Study-wide findings and caveats: Reports credit the classifier with highly specific, highly sensitive diagnosis of cytomegalovirus status. Most TCRs appeared rarely, but some public TCRs recurred in many donors. The study put 150 to 200 TCR beta chains on its list as cytomegalovirus-associated.

Sequencing used PBMCs. The sequence was obtained from a woman in her twenties or thirties in good health and CMV-seropositive. V usage is TRBV5-4 and J usage is TRBJ2-1; TRBD2 might be the D (5 bases). CDR3 DNA sequence: TGTGCCAGCAGCCAAACGGGATCCCGTGATGAGCAGTTCTTC. It yields the protein CASSQTGSRDEQFF.